Below, one T cell receptor beta chain is given with its context. What antigen it recognizes has not been identified. The input lacks base qualities; no much larger clone sits a single base away. Peripheral blood CD8+ and CD4+ T cells from healthy donors, Susac syndrome patients and multiple sclerosis patients were profiled using high-throughput TCR beta sequencing. Recently defined diagnostic criteria for definite or probable disease were met by the Susac syndrome patients. Bulk CD8+ and CD4+ T cells were purified by magnetic negative isolation, whereas CD8+ TEMRA cells were enriched by FACS. Blood was collected in EDTA tubes and processed within 24 hours, with PBMCs isolated through density gradient centrifugation. PBMCs destined for TCR sequencing were cryopreserved in liquid nitrogen and later thawed in a 37 °C water bath. The sorted or isolated CD4+, CD8+ and CD8+ TEMRA cells reached a purity of at least 90%.

RNA was extracted with the RNeasy kit and roughly 0.45 to 1 ug was reverse transcribed using random hexamers. The immunoSEQ multiplex PCR assay, which covers 54 Vbeta and 13 Jbeta segments, was used to amplify TCR beta CDR3 regions. PCR amplification bias was corrected by using a synthetic template baseline for primer optimization and computational correction. The original methods were these. Only productive sequences were kept, with reads annotated to V, D and J genes according to IMGT and analyzed in immunoSEQ Analyzer. To calculate clonality, Shannon entropy was normalized by log2 of the number of productive unique sequences and then subtracted from one. Public and private clones were assessed among the 100 most prevalent clones of each patient and control. A clone was defined as Susac-specific if it was absent from the healthy and MS cohorts, from roughly 990 published viral clones and from other ImmuneACCESS disease sequences. TCRdb redid the processing of the public reads, applying fastp at Q25 and MiXCR, and retained in-frame beta chains. Records with the same CDR3 protein are collapsed into one entry carrying the most frequent genes and DNA. These V and J calls derive from TCRdb rather than the authors' analysis. This sample is represented by more than 150,000 distinct CDR3 sequences; around 95% of them were singletons. Together, the top ten hold 0.15% to 0.2% of the sample.

This sample is part of a study of CD8 T cells in Susac syndrome (dated by TCRdb to the late 2010s). About the full investigation: Of the Susac syndrome patients who were sequenced, six had clinically active disease and roughly 8 were in clinical remission. At the time of blood withdrawal, Susac syndrome patients were either therapy-naive, taking corticosteroids (with some also receiving IVIg), or on IVIg alone. Whether CD8+ T cell activation and differentiation in Susac syndrome was antigen driven was tested using repertoire sequencing. The study compared CD8+ T cell repertoire clonality among about a dozen healthy donors, 14 Susac syndrome patients and around 16 multiple sclerosis patients. Results the study describes overall, beyond this receptor: Clonal expansion was seen in Susac syndrome CD8+ repertoires, peaking in CD8+ TEMRA cells and being greater in clinically active patients than in remitting ones. In the total CD8+ and CD8+ TEMRA repertoires, 15 to 20 and five Susac-specific public clones, respectively, were identified. The study acknowledged that relatively few individuals were included in the TCR sequencing and HLA analysis.

This TCR came from a human donor with Susac syndrome. The specimen sequenced was CD8+ T cells from PBMCs.

This receptor carries the CDR3 CASSLLGLGADNEQFF. The base sequence is TGTGCCAGCAGCTTACTCGGACTAGGGGCGGACAATGAGCAGTTCTTC. The rearranged segments are TRBV13 and TRBJ2-1; a stretch of 7 junction bases matches TRBD2. Per the germline V gene (reference sequence), PRHDT is the CDR1 and FYEKMQ is the CDR2. V lost 2 bases and J lost 5 bases, and the count of bases not matched to a germline gene is 9. From its cysteine to its phenylalanine, the CDR3 spans 16 amino acids. Only the CDR3 DNA is retained, 48 bases long and in frame from the first base.